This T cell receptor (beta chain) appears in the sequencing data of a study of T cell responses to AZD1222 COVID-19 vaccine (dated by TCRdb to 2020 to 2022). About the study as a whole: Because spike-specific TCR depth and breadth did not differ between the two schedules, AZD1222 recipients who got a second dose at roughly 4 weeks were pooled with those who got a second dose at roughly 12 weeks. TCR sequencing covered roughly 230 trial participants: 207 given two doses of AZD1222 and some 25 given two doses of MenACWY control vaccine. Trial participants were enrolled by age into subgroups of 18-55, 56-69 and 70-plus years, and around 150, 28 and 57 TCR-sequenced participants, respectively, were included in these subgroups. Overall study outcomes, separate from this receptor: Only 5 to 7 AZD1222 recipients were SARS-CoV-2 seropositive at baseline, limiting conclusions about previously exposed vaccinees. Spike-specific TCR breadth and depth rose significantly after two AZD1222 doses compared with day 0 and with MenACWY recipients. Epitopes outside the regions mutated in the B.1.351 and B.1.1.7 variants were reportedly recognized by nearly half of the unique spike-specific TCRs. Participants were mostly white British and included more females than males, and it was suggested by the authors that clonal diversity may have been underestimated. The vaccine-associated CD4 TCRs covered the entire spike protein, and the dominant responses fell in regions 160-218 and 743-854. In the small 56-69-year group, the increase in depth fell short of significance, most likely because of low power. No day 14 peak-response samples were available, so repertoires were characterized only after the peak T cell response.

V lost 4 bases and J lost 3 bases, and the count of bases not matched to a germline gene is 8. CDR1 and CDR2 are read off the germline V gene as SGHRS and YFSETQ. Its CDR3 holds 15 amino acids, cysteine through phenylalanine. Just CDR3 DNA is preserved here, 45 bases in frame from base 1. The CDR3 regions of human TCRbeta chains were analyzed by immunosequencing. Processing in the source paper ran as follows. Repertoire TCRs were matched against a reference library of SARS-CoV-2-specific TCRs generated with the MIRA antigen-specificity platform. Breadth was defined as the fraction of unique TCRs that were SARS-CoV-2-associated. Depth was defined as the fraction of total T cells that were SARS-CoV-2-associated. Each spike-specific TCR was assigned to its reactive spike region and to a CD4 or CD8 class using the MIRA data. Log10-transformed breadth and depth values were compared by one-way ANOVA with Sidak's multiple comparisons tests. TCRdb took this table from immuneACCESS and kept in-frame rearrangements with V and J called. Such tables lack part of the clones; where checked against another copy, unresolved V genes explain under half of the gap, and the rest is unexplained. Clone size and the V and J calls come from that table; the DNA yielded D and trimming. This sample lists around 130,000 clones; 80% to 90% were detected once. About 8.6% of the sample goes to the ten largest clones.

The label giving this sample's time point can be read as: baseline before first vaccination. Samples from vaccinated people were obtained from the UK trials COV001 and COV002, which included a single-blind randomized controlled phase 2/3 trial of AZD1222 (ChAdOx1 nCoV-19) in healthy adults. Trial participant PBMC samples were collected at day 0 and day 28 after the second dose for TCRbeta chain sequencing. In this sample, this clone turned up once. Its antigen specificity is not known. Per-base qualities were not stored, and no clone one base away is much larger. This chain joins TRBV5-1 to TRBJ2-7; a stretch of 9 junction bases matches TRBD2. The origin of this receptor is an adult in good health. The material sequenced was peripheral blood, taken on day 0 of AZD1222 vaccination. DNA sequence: TGCGCCAGCAGCCCTTTAGCGGGAGTAGACTACGAGCAGTACTTC. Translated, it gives CASSPLAGVDYEQYF.